A selection of T cell receptor beta chains follows, all from one sample in a study of blood T cell repertoires in COVID-19. The assay was immunoSEQ multiplex PCR, and TCRdb's table has in-frame clones only and misses some. The sample shows about 20,000 clones, around 89% of them seen only once. The sequencing sample was made of peripheral blood. These receptors were obtained from an older woman with active COVID-19. CDR3s include the opening cysteine and the closing phenylalanine or tryptophan. A D gene is named only where the DNA matches it firmly. Some rows have no size entry. The others give once, few or many, or a class for an expanded clone.

. . TRBJ1-1 TRBV18 CASSQQGSDTEAFF TGTGCCAGCTCACAACAGGGAAGTGACACTGAAGCTTTCTTT
. . TRBJ1-5 TRBV5-4 CASSLAGGGNQPQHF TGTGCCAGCAGCTTGGCGGGGGGCGGCAATCAGCCCCAGCATTTT
. TRBD2 TRBJ2-1 TRBV2 CATRGSGGVNEQFF TGTGCCACCCGGGGTAGCGGGGGGGTCAATGAGCAGTTCTTC
. . TRBJ2-3 TRBV5-1 CASSPGQPTDTQYF TGCGCCAGCAGCCCCGGACAGCCCACAGATACGCAGTATTTT
once TRBD1 TRBJ1-4 TRBV5-8 CASSLGQGATNEKLFF TGTGCCAGCAGCTTGGGACAGGGGGCAACTAATGAAAAACTGTTTTTT
. TRBD2 TRBJ2-5 TRBV6-5 CASSSMTSGQETQYF TGTGCCAGCAGTTCTATGACTAGCGGCCAAGAGACCCAGTACTTC
. . TRBJ1-6 TRBV6-5 CASNTRVPYNSPLHF TGTGCCAGCAATACTAGGGTACCCTATAATTCACCCCTCCACTTT
. TRBD1 TRBJ2-1 TRBV5-1 CASSLDGTGVSNEQFF TGCGCCAGCAGCTTGGATGGGACAGGCGTATCGAATGAGCAGTTCTTC
. . TRBJ2-3 TRBV5-1 CASSLGGEIGTDTQYF TGCGCCAGCAGCTTGGGCGGGGAGATCGGCACAGATACGCAGTATTTT
. . TRBJ2-7 TRBV7-8 CASSLSRGASSSEQYF TGTGCCAGCAGCTTATCCCGGGGGGCCTCTTCCTCCGAGCAGTACTTC
. . TRBJ1-5 TRBV4-1 CASSPGGNQPQHF TGCGCCAGCAGCCCCGGCGGGAATCAGCCCCAGCATTTT
. TRBD2 TRBJ2-1 TRBV11-2 CASSPLAGGPYNEQFF TGTGCCAGCAGCCCACTAGCGGGGGGGCCATACAATGAGCAGTTCTTC
. TRBD2 TRBJ2-7 TRBV19 CASSTGLAGGYEQYF TGTGCCAGTAGTACCGGACTAGCGGGGGGATACGAGCAGTACTTC
. . TRBJ2-3 TRBV5-4 CASSPSNRGATTDTQYF TGTGCCAGCAGTCCGTCGAATCGGGGGGCGACCACAGATACGCAGTATTTT
once . TRBJ2-3 TRBV5-1 CASSGVGAGPDTQYF TGCGCCAGCAGCGGGGTGGGGGCTGGTCCAGATACGCAGTATTTT
. . TRBJ2-7 TRBV2 CASRTSSVPSEQYF TGTGCCAGCAGGACTAGTAGCGTCCCTTCCGAGCAGTACTTC
. . TRBJ1-3 TRBV5-6 CASSFLQITGNTIYF TGTGCCAGCAGCTTTTTACAGATCACTGGAAACACCATATATTTT
. . TRBJ1-2 TRBV18 CASSPDGNYGYTF TGTGCCAGCTCACCCGACGGGAACTATGGCTACACCTTC
. . TRBJ2-6 TRBV30 CAWVWKRSRANVLTF TGTGCCTGGGTTTGGAAGCGTAGTCGGGCCAACGTCCTGACTTTC
. . TRBJ1-3 TRBV3-1/TRBV3-2 CASSQGGGIGNTIYF TGTGCCAGCAGCCAAGGGGGGGGAATCGGAAACACCATATATTTT
. . TRBJ2-1 TRBV5-4 CASSQGAPSYNEQFF TGTGCCAGCAGCCAAGGGGCACCATCCTACAATGAGCAGTTCTTC
few TRBD1 TRBJ1-6 TRBV27 CASRRDRGLGSYNSPLHF TGTGCCAGCAGGAGAGACAGGGGTCTAGGCTCCTATAATTCACCCCTCCACTTT
. . TRBJ2-7 TRBV5-1 CASSLGANSYEQYF TGCGCCAGCAGCTTGGGGGCTAACTCCTACGAGCAGTACTTC
. TRBD2 TRBJ2-5 TRBV19 CASSVSSGGQGETQYF TGTGCCAGTAGTGTCTCTAGCGGGGGCCAGGGGGAGACCCAGTACTTC
. TRBD1 TRBJ1-5 TRBV20-1 CSASIRGLRQPQHF TGCAGTGCTAGTATTAGGGGGCTGCGGCAGCCCCAGCATTTT
. . TRBJ2-7 TRBV5-1 CASSLEGRGENEQYF TGCGCCAGCAGCTTGGAGGGCAGGGGGGAAAACGAGCAGTACTTC
. TRBD1 TRBJ2-7 TRBV7-9 CASRRSTGTGSEQYF TGTGCCAGCAGACGATCGACTGGGACAGGGAGCGAGCAGTACTTC
few . TRBJ2-7 TRBV5-1 CASSLTGQPAHEQYF TGCGCCAGCAGCTTGACCGGACAGCCCGCCCACGAGCAGTACTTC
once TRBD1 TRBJ1-2 TRBV27 CASSPPQTGFYGYTF TGTGCCAGCAGCCCACCCCAGACAGGGTTTTATGGCTACACCTTC
. . TRBJ2-6 TRBV27 CASSFSQLGANVLTF TGTGCCAGCAGTTTTTCCCAACTTGGGGCCAACGTCCTGACTTTC
. . TRBJ1-2 TRBV28 CASSSTSNYGYTF TGTGCCAGCAGTTCGACATCTAACTATGGCTACACCTTC
. TRBD2 TRBJ2-5 TRBV3-1/TRBV3-2 CASSQGTSDRETQYF TGTGCCAGCAGCCAAGGTACTAGCGATCGAGAGACCCAGTACTTC
. . TRBJ1-2 TRBV27 CASSFGGDTYGYTF TGTGCCAGCAGTTTTGGGGGGGATACCTATGGCTACACCTTC
. . TRBJ1-1 TRBV19 CASRISHRAGGTEAFF TGTGCCAGTAGGATATCTCACAGGGCGGGGGGCACTGAAGCTTTCTTT
. TRBD1 TRBJ1-2 TRBV6-5 CASSPGGQGNYGYTF TGTGCCAGCAGTCCGGGAGGACAGGGAAACTATGGCTACACCTTC
once TRBD1 TRBJ1-1 TRBV2 CASSGRTGPGVNTEAFF TGTGCCAGCAGTGGGAGGACAGGGCCGGGGGTGAACACTGAAGCTTTCTTT
. . TRBJ2-7 TRBV11-2 CASSLDRAGATYEQYF TGTGCCAGCAGCTTAGATCGGGCGGGGGCGACCTACGAGCAGTACTTC
. . TRBJ1-1 TRBV30 CAWSCTSVRVKNTEAFF TGTGCCTGGAGCTGCACGTCCGTGCGGGTGAAGAACACTGAAGCTTTCTTT
. TRBD1 TRBJ1-2 TRBV27 CASSLQGGRGGYTF TGTGCCAGCAGTTTACAGGGGGGTCGGGGTGGCTACACCTTC
. . TRBJ2-3 TRBV7-9 CASSQGPYTDTQYF TGTGCCAGCAGCCAGGGCCCCTACACAGATACGCAGTATTTT
. . TRBJ1-3 TRBV6-5 CATQGSSGNTIYF TGTGCCACCCAGGGGAGCTCTGGAAACACCATATATTTT
. . TRBJ1-6 TRBV3-1/TRBV3-2 CASSGRGNSPLHF TGTGCCAGCAGCGGTCGGGGAAATTCACCCCTCCACTTT
. . TRBJ1-2 TRBV7-9 CASSLRNSTGTNYGYTF TGTGCCAGCAGCTTAAGGAACTCCACAGGGACAAACTATGGCTACACCTTC
. . TRBJ2-1 TRBV5-8 CASSLEGVYYNEQFF TGTGCCAGCAGCTTGGAAGGGGTCTACTACAATGAGCAGTTCTTC
. . TRBJ2-3 TRBV7-3 CASSPAVVGGTDTQYF TGTGCCAGCAGCCCTGCCGTAGTAGGGGGCACAGATACGCAGTATTTT
. TRBD1 TRBJ1-5 TRBV7-7 CASSHRQGRSNQPQHF TGTGCCAGCAGCCACCGACAGGGAAGGAGCAATCAGCCCCAGCATTTT
. . TRBJ1-5 TRBV15 CATSPRGVNQPQHF TGTGCCACCAGCCCCCGGGGAGTCAATCAGCCCCAGCATTTT
. TRBD1 TRBJ2-5 TRBV4-2 CASSQGDSGQGGEETQYF TGTGCCAGCAGCCAAGGGGACTCGGGACAGGGCGGAGAAGAGACCCAGTACTTC